A single sample gave rise to the 32 T cell receptor beta chains below, sequenced in a study of Tregs in tolerant kidney transplant recipients. The method was immunoSEQ multiplex PCR; TCRdb's version includes in-frame clones alone and lacks a portion of them. The sample lists 100,000 to 120,000 clones; nearly 90% were seen once. The source material was CD4+ T cells from blood, sampled before the transplant. These TCRs come from a human donor who received a combined kidney and bone marrow transplant.

The chain employs TRBV7-9 and TRBJ2-5, with D tentatively TRBD2 (5 bases). V lost 5 bases to trimming and J lost 1 base, with 11 bases between them. CDR3 length equals 14 residues. Germline V gene sequence: CDR1 SEHNR, CDR2 FQNEAQ (reference sequence). The CDR3 reads CASSPRRAQETQYF. DNA for the CDR3: TGTGCCAGCAGCCCGCGGCGGGCCCAAGAGACCCAGTACTTC.

The chain links TRBV5-6 to TRBJ1-4; TRBD1 matches 8 bases. From germline, CDR1 is SGHDT and CDR2 YYEEEE. V was clipped by 4 bases and J by 7 bases; unmatched bases: 6. The length of the CDR3 is 14 residues. The CDR3 sequence: CASSHWTGFEKLFF. Written as DNA, the CDR3 is TGTGCCAGCAGCCACTGGACAGGGTTTGAAAAACTGTTTTTT. Full variable domain (remainder filled in from reference TRBV5-6 and TRBJ1-4): DAGVTQSPTHLIKTRGQQVTLRCSPKSGHDTVSWYQQALGQGPQFIFQYYEEEERQRGNFPDRFSGHQFPNYSSELNVNALLLGDSALYLCASSHWTGFEKLFFGSGTQLSVL.

The rearrangement uses TRBV5-4 and TRBJ1-6; no clear D gene. Trimming removed 0 bases from V and 7 bases from J, with 20 bases in between. The CDR3 consists of 18 residues. Per germline, CDR1 SGHNT and CDR2 YYREEE (reference sequence). In DNA, the CDR3 is TGTGCCAGCAGCTTGGGAGGGTCCCCCGGGAACTTCAATTCACCCCTCCACTTT. This codes for CASSLGGSPGNFNSPLHF.

This sequence joins TRBV2 and TRBJ2-4, with D possibly TRBD1 on 6 matching bases. CDR3 length: 16 residues. The V gene's germline CDR1 is SNHLY and CDR2 FYNNEI. V lost 7 bases, J lost 1 base, and 17 bases lay in between. The CDR3 loop is CASTQGGRRAKNIQYF. The CDR3, as DNA: TGTGCCAGCACCCAAGGGGGTCGGAGGGCCAAAAACATTCAGTACTTC.

The chain uses TRBV7-9 and TRBJ2-2; D possibly corresponds to TRBD1 (6 bases). V lost 5 bases and J 0 bases, leaving 13 bases between the germline ends. Germline V gene lookup returns CDR1 SEHNR and CDR2 FQNEAQ (reference sequence). The CDR3 runs to 16 residues. The CDR3: CASSTDRISNTGELFF. The CDR3 nucleotides are TGTGCCAGCAGCACCGACAGGATTTCGAACACCGGGGAGCTGTTTTTT. Filled out from reference TRBV7-9 and TRBJ2-2, the complete variable domain reads DTGVSQNPRHKITKRGQNVTFRCDPISEHNRLYWYRQTLGQGPEFLTYFQNEAQLEKSRLLSDRFSAERPKGSFSTLEIQRTEQGDSAMYLCASSTDRISNTGELFFGEGSRLTVL.

This chain uses TRBV10-3 with TRBJ1-2; TRBD1 aligns across 11 bases. This CDR3 region has 17 residues. Germline CDR1 and CDR2: ENHRY and SYGVKD. With V trimmed by 6 bases and J by 3 bases, 12 bases remained unmatched. The CDR3 DNA is TGTGCCATCAGCCCCTCCGGACAGGGGGCGCCGGACTATGGCTACACCTTC. This sequence encodes CAISPSGQGAPDYGYTF.

The chain recombines TRBV19 with TRBJ2-5; D is possibly TRBD1 (6 bases). V was clipped by 10 bases and J by 4 bases, with 10 bases between them. The germline CDR1 and CDR2 sequences are LNHDA and SQIVND (reference sequence). The CDR3 spans 11 residues. CDR3 protein: CATQGRETQYF. The DNA of the CDR3 is TGTGCCACCCAGGGGAGAGAGACCCAGTACTTC.

The V and J genes are TRBV15 and TRBJ1-2, with 11 bases identical to TRBD1. The CDR3 loop spans 15 amino acids. After removal of 0 bases from V and 8 bases from J, the junction contained 5 bases not matched to a gene. Germline V CDR1 and CDR2: LNHNV, YYDKDF (reference sequence). The CDR3 reads CATSRDLDRGRGYTF. CDR3 nucleotides: TGTGCCACCAGCAGAGACTTGGACAGGGGGCGAGGCTACACCTTC.

The CDR3 DNA is TGCGCCAGCAGCTCTAAAAATGGGCCCGTCTCCTACGAGCAGTACTTC. As protein: CASSSKNGPVSYEQYF. The chain joins TRBV5-1 to TRBJ2-7; no reliable D call. The V gene lost 3 bases and the J gene lost 0 bases, with 16 bases spanning the gap. The CDR3 totals 16 residues. CDR1 and CDR2 (germline): SGHRS, YFSETQ.

The chain carries TRBV7-2 and TRBJ2-6, with 8 bases identical to TRBD2. The V gene's germline CDR1 is SGHTA and CDR2 FQGNSA. The junction had 6 bases not matched to a gene; V was cut back by 3 bases and J by 2 bases. The CDR3 length is 17 residues. CDR3 amino acids: CASSFSGTSPGANVLTF. The CDR3 bases are TGTGCCAGCAGCTTTTCCGGGACTAGTCCTGGGGCCAACGTCCTGACTTTC.

The rearrangement links TRBV4-3 to TRBJ2-7; the D gene is possibly TRBD2 (6 bases). V lost 1 base and J lost 3, with 10 bases in between. CDR1 is LGHNA and CDR2 is YSLEER in the germline V gene. CDR3 length: 14 amino acids. CDR3 sequence reads: CASSQAGEGYEQYF. Here the CDR3 DNA reads TGCGCCAGCAGCCAAGCGGGAGAAGGCTACGAGCAGTACTTC.

The chain combines TRBV28 with TRBJ1-2; no clear D. V dropped 5 bases and J dropped 4 bases, with 8 bases sitting between them. The germline gives CDR1 MDHEN, CDR2 SYDVKM. The CDR3 is 12 residues long. This CDR3 reads CASSPLGYGYTF. CDR3 DNA sequence: TGTGCCAGCAGTCCACTTGGCTATGGCTACACCTTC.

The chain has TRBV7-8 and TRBJ2-1; TRBD2 aligns across 9 bases. Trimming removed 8 bases from V and 3 bases from J; junction bases left unmatched: 11. The length of the CDR3 is 16 residues. Per the germline V gene, CDR1 is SGHVS and CDR2 is FQNEAQ. The CDR3 region is CASSGGGGAFYNEQFF. CDR3 nucleotides: TGTGCCAGCTCAGGTGGCGGGGGGGCCTTCTACAATGAGCAGTTCTTC.

The chain is built from TRBV5-1 and TRBJ1-2; 9 bases align to TRBD1. Germline V gene sequence: CDR1 SGHRS, CDR2 YFSETQ. V lost 4 bases, J lost 4 bases, and 8 bases stayed unmatched. The CDR3 consists of 15 residues. The CDR3 region has the DNA TGCGCCAGCAGCCCCGGACAGGGGACGGTCTATGGCTACACCTTC. Its translation is CASSPGQGTVYGYTF.

CDR3 residues: CASSPTGYEQYF. The CDR3 region has the DNA TGTGCCAGCAGCCCGACGGGCTACGAGCAGTACTTC. The chain combines TRBV6-5 with TRBJ2-7; the D is unclear. The CDR3 loop spans 12 amino acids. CDR1 and CDR2 from the germline V gene are MNHEY and SVGAGI. V was shortened by 6 bases and J by 3 bases, with 9 bases between the two germline ends.

The chain employs TRBV2 and TRBJ1-5; D remains ambiguous. Trimming pared 4 bases from V and 3 bases from J, leaving 4 bases between. The CDR3 runs 12 residues. Germline-derived CDR1 and CDR2 are SNHLY and FYNNEI. CDR3 DNA: TGTGCCAGCAGTGGGCTCAATCAGCCCCAGCATTTT. It translates to CASSGLNQPQHF.

The chain uses TRBV15 and TRBJ1-4; D might be TRBD1 (6 bases). This CDR3 comprises 18 residues. V gave up 3 bases and J gave up 3 bases, with 20 bases separating them. Germline V gene data show CDR1 as LNHNV and CDR2 as YYDKDF (reference sequence). CDR3 sequence: CATSRRGKGVLANEKLFF. DNA for the CDR3: TGTGCCACCAGCAGGCGAGGAAAGGGGGTCTTAGCTAATGAAAAACTGTTTTTT.

This rearrangement joins TRBV18 to TRBJ1-1; 10 nucleotides agree with TRBD1. The CDR3 sequence is 16 residues long. Germline V lookup: CDR1 KGHSH, CDR2 LQKENI. The trim removed 3 bases at V and 5 bases at J, leaving 9 bases unmatched. CDR3 amino acids: CASSPSGTGDLTEAFF. DNA for the CDR3: TGTGCCAGCTCACCTTCCGGGACAGGGGATTTGACTGAAGCTTTCTTT.

The chain links TRBV5-6 to TRBJ1-3; no firm D call. CDR1 is SGHDT and CDR2 is YYEEEE in the germline V gene. CDR3 size: 14 residues. V was clipped by 2 bases and J by 1 base, with 7 bases between them. Written as DNA, the CDR3 is TGTGCCAGCAGCTTCGACTTGTCTGGAAACACCATATATTTT. Translated, it gives CASSFDLSGNTIYF.

The chain uses TRBV5-5 and TRBJ2-1; 11 bases match TRBD2. Germline V lookup: CDR1 SGHKS, CDR2 YYEKEE (reference sequence). The CDR3 runs to 17 residues. With V trimmed by 4 bases and J by 0 bases, 6 bases remained unmatched. The CDR3 region is CASSPGLAAISYNEQFF. DNA of the CDR3: TGTGCCAGCAGCCCGGGACTAGCGGCGATCTCCTACAATGAGCAGTTCTTC.

The chain is built from TRBV5-6 and TRBJ1-1, with 12 bases fitting TRBD1. V shed 0 bases, J shed 4 bases, and the junction held 1 base outside the gene matches. This CDR3 region has 15 residues. Germline V lookup: CDR1 SGHDT, CDR2 YYEEEE. The CDR3 coding sequence is TGTGCCAGCAGCTTGGGGGACAGGGGGCCCACTGAAGCTTTCTTT. Its translation is CASSLGDRGPTEAFF.

The chain links TRBV5-1 to TRBJ1-5; 9 nucleotides match TRBD1. V shed 4 bases and J 4 bases; nucleotides not matched to a gene: 6. In germline, CDR1 is SGHRS, CDR2 YFSETQ. The CDR3 is 15 residues long. The CDR3 loop is CASSPGQGLNQPQHF. The CDR3 DNA is TGCGCCAGCAGCCCGGGACAGGGTTTGAATCAGCCCCAGCATTTT.

The chain links TRBV28 to TRBJ1-1; no clear D. This CDR3 region has 15 residues. The germline V and J ends were trimmed by 2 bases and 4 bases, with 14 bases remaining between them. Germline lookup yields CDR1 MDHEN and CDR2 SYDVKM. The CDR3 DNA is TGTGCCAGCAGTTTAAATACCCCGGTGAGCACTGAAGCTTTCTTT. This codes for CASSLNTPVSTEAFF.

The chain joins TRBV19 to TRBJ2-1; 10 bases are a match to TRBD2. The length of the CDR3 is 14 residues. Germline trimming cut 8 bases from V and 5 bases from J; bases unmatched to any gene: 6. Germline-derived CDR1 and CDR2 are LNHDA and SQIVND (reference sequence). The CDR3 nucleotides read TGTGCCAGTTACGACCTAGCGGGAGACAATGAGCAGTTCTTC. Its protein product is CASYDLAGDNEQFF.

The chain is built from TRBV7-8 and TRBJ2-3; the match to TRBD2 covers 12 bases. The V gene end was trimmed by 6 bases and the J gene end by 2 bases; junction bases not matched to a gene: 6. CDR1 and CDR2 from the germline V gene are SGHVS and FQNEAQ. This CDR3 has 16 residues. The CDR3 nucleotides are TGTGCCAGCAGGCTTACTAGCGGGGGGATCACAGATACGCAGTATTTT. Amino acid sequence: CASRLTSGGITDTQYF.

The chain joins TRBV2 to TRBJ2-3; tentatively, D is TRBD1 (5 bases). V was shortened by 3 bases and J by 6 bases, with 10 bases between the two germline ends. Per germline, CDR1 SNHLY and CDR2 FYNNEI. The CDR3 has 13 residues. CDR3 coding DNA: TGTGCCAGCAGTGAGGACAACAGGGATACGCAGTATTTT. This encodes CASSEDNRDTQYF.

On this clone itself: Sequence at one end of the junction differs from germline and may be a read error. V and J are TRBV14 and TRBJ2-2, with 9 bases matching TRBD1. There are 15 residues in the CDR3. CDR1 and CDR2 from the germline V gene are SGHDN and FVKESK. The CDR3 DNA is TGTGCCAACAGCCAAGGACAGGGGAGGACCGGGGAGCTGTTTTTT. Translating it yields CANSQGQGRTGELFF.

The chain joins TRBV5-1 to TRBJ2-7, with D tentatively TRBD2 (5 bases). CDR1 is SGHRS and CDR2 is YFSETQ in the germline V gene. The CDR3 totals 14 residues. Trimming pared 4 bases from V and 5 bases from J, leaving 16 bases between. The CDR3 reads CASSPEARADEQYF. Here the CDR3 DNA reads TGCGCCAGCAGCCCCGAGGCGCGGGCGGACGAGCAGTACTTC. The full variable domain, completed using reference TRBV5-1 and TRBJ2-7, is KAGVTQTPRYLIKTRGQQVTLSCSPISGHRSVSWYQQTPGQGLQFLFEYFSETQRNKGNFPGRFSGRQFSNSRSEMNVSTLELGDSALYLCASSPEARADEQYFGPGTRLTVT.

This clone has just one count. The chain recombines TRBV19 with TRBJ1-6; TRBD1 matches at 9 bases. V trimming: 3 bases; J trimming: 10 bases; junction bases outside the gene matches: 7. The CDR3 is 15 residues long. Per the germline V gene, CDR1 is LNHDA and CDR2 is SQIVND (reference sequence). The DNA for the CDR3 is TGTGCCAGTAGTATCTTTAGACAGGGGGACTCACCCCTCCACTTT. Its protein product is CASSIFRQGDSPLHF.

V usage is TRBV4-1 and J usage is TRBJ1-4; TRBD1 agrees at 7 bases. V was pared by 1 base and J by 1 base, with 3 bases of the junction left unmatched. This CDR3 spans 16 amino acids. Germline CDR1 and CDR2: MGHRA and YSYEKL. The CDR3 DNA sequence: TGCGCCAGCAGCCAAGTCCGGGACAGAACTAATGAAAAACTGTTTTTT. Translating it yields CASSQVRDRTNEKLFF.

This clone was detected only once. The gene calls are TRBV5-8 and TRBJ2-7; possibly TRBD1 for D (5 bases). Per the germline V gene, CDR1 is SGHTS and CDR2 is YDEGEE. V shed 5 bases and J shed 2 bases, with 11 bases lying between them. The CDR3 sequence is 13 residues long. This chain's CDR3 is CASSSRQTYEQYF. The CDR3 DNA sequence: TGTGCCAGCAGTTCCAGACAGACCTACGAGCAGTACTTC.

V and J are TRBV6-5 and TRBJ2-4; D perhaps matches TRBD2 (5 bases). The germline V and J ends were trimmed by 5 bases and 2 bases, with 10 bases remaining between them. Germline V lookup: CDR1 MNHEY, CDR2 SVGAGI. The CDR3 contains 14 residues. CDR3 sequence: CASSPPGTKNIQYF. DNA of the CDR3: TGTGCCAGCAGTCCCCCGGGGACCAAAAACATTCAGTACTTC.